This T cell receptor (beta chain) comes out of a study of identical twins. Broader study findings: Partly confounded zero-insertion analyses could result from invariant MAIT and iNKT cells. For monozygotic twins, models underestimated out-of-frame TCR alpha sharing.

This clonotype was counted between two and nine times. The antigen is not known. CDR3 length: 16 residues. V gave up 6 bases and J gave up 2 bases, with 20 bases separating them. Per the germline V gene, CDR1 is MDHEN and CDR2 is SYDVKM. TCRdb used MiXCR to reprocess the 5' RACE reads, holding one entry per CDR3 protein. The sample lists 1.5 million or so distinct CDR3 sequences, more than 30% occurring once. Sequencing was performed on cord blood. The chain employs TRBV28 and TRBJ2-7; TRBD1 or TRBD2 may be the D gene (5 bases each). The receptor was derived from a newborn girl in good health. The CDR3 DNA sequence: TGTGCCAGCAGCTACCCTGGGGGACGGATCCCCTACGAGCAGTACTTC. Its translation is CASSYPGGRIPYEQYF.